This passage covers 19 T cell receptor beta chains from one sample sequenced in a study of cytomegalovirus exposure and HLA in healthy donors. PCR primers comprised 60 Vbeta and 13 Jbeta primers. Sequencing was performed with immunoSEQ multiplex PCR; in TCRdb, only in-frame clones are kept and a portion is missing. This table has more than 95,000 clones, less than 80% appearing once. Source material: PBMCs. These receptors all stem from a woman between 50 and 59 years old in good health and CMV-seronegative.

The chain couples TRBV5-1 to TRBJ2-6; 11 bases map to TRBD1. The CDR3 spans 18 residues. V lost 4 bases, J lost 0 bases, and 6 bases stayed unmatched. Germline lookup yields CDR1 SGHRS and CDR2 YFSETQ. CDR3 in amino acids: CASSPGTGGFSGANVLTF. The CDR3 DNA reads TGCGCCAGCAGCCCGGGGACAGGGGGGTTCTCTGGGGCCAACGTCCTGACTTTC.

The chain combines TRBV4-1 with TRBJ2-2, with 10 bases that match TRBD2. The ends lost 4 bases at V and 6 bases at J; junction bases unmatched: 8. This CDR3 has 16 amino acids. Germline V CDR1 and CDR2: MGHRA, YSYEKL. The CDR3 nucleotides are TGCGCCAGCAGCCGGGGACCGGGACTAGCGTCCGGGGAGCTGTTTTTT. Protein sequence: CASSRGPGLASGELFF.

This chain links TRBV5-1 with TRBJ2-7; 8 positions match TRBD1. The CDR3 loop spans 14 amino acids. Unmatched junction bases numbered 6, after V lost 0 bases and J lost 7 bases. Germline V gene sequence: CDR1 SGHRS, CDR2 YFSETQ. In DNA, the CDR3 is TGCGCCAGCAGCTTGGGGGACAGGCTCGAAGAGCAGTACTTC. This encodes CASSLGDRLEEQYF.

The chain combines TRBV4-3 with TRBJ1-2; maybe TRBD1 (6 bases). Germline values: CDR1 LGHNA, CDR2 YSLEER. V was clipped by 0 bases and J by 6 bases, with 17 bases between them. The CDR3 extends over 16 amino acids. The DNA for the CDR3 is TGCGCCAGCAGCCAAGATAGATACGGGGGGACAAATGGCTACACCTTC. Protein: CASSQDRYGGTNGYTF.

The chain employs TRBV7-2 and TRBJ1-2; no definite D call. Per germline, CDR1 SGHTA and CDR2 FQGNSA. The CDR3 runs 15 residues. V was trimmed by 1 base and J by 0 bases, leaving 9 bases between them. CDR3 residues: CASSLDASTNYGYTF. The DNA for the CDR3 is TGTGCCAGCAGCTTAGATGCGTCTACTAACTATGGCTACACCTTC.

This clone was detected only a few times. The CDR3 reads CAILLAGGSTNEQFF. The CDR3 DNA reads TGTGCCATCTTACTAGCGGGAGGGTCTACAAATGAGCAGTTCTTC. The chain combines TRBV10-3 with TRBJ2-1; 13 bases align to TRBD2. Germline V gene data show CDR1 as ENHRY and CDR2 as SYGVKD. The V gene end was trimmed by 8 bases and the J gene end by 7 bases; junction bases not matched to a gene: 8. This CDR3 comprises 15 residues.

The J gene is TRBJ2-7, the V gene TRBV1; TRBD1 was called by the table and not checked on the DNA. TRBV1 is a pseudogene segment. The CDR3 runs to 17 residues. The CDR3 reads CTSSHASRDRLHYEQYF. DNA of the CDR3: TGCACCAGCAGCCATGCATCCCGGGACAGACTCCACTACGAGCAGTACTTC.

The V gene is TRBV2, the J gene TRBJ2-1; 8 positions agree with TRBD2. The CDR3 consists of 15 residues. With V trimmed by 6 bases and J by 6 bases, 10 bases remained unmatched. Germline V lookup: CDR1 SNHLY, CDR2 FYNNEI. The CDR3 spells CASSLGGRRSNEQFF. The DNA for the CDR3 is TGTGCCAGCAGCCTTGGCGGGAGGAGAAGCAATGAGCAGTTCTTC.

The V gene is TRBV5-1, the J gene TRBJ2-7, with D hard to call. V was clipped by 0 bases and J by 3 bases, with 10 bases between them. Germline V gene sequence: CDR1 SGHRS, CDR2 YFSETQ. This CDR3 contains 14 residues. The CDR3 here is CASSLGVALYEQYF. CDR3 nucleotides: TGCGCCAGCAGCTTGGGGGTAGCCCTCTACGAGCAGTACTTC.

The table lists this clone with a few counts. The chain uses TRBV6-6 and TRBJ1-5; D call uncertain. There are 11 residues in the CDR3. Germline V gene lookup returns CDR1 MNHNY and CDR2 SVGAGI (reference sequence). Trimming left V 4 bases short and J 8 bases short, with 6 bases between. DNA of the CDR3: TGTGCCAGCAGTTCAGAGGAGCCCCAGCATTTT. It specifies CASSSEEPQHF.

V gene TRBV28 combines with J gene TRBJ2-7, with 9 bases aligning to TRBD1. This CDR3 has 13 residues. From germline, CDR1 is MDHEN and CDR2 SYDVKM. The V gene end was trimmed by 6 bases and the J gene end by 2 bases; junction bases not matched to a gene: 2. For the CDR3, the DNA is TGTGCCAGCAGCCGGGACAGGGCCTACGAGCAGTACTTC. It encodes CASSRDRAYEQYF.

The chain recombines TRBV19 with TRBJ1-4, with 7 bases that match TRBD1. CDR1 is LNHDA and CDR2 is SQIVND in the germline V gene (reference sequence). Trimming took 10 bases from V and 4 from J; bases not matched to a gene: 9. The CDR3 sequence is 14 residues long. CDR3 bases: TGTGCCACCCATCAGGGACAGCGTAATGAAAAACTGTTTTTT. This codes for CATHQGQRNEKLFF.

The chain recombines TRBV9 with TRBJ2-1; 13 bases fit TRBD2. The V gene end was trimmed by 0 bases and the J gene end by 1 base; junction bases not matched to a gene: 4. The CDR3 has 18 amino acids. Germline V gene data show CDR1 as SGDLS and CDR2 as YYNGEE. The CDR3 DNA sequence: TGTGCCAGCAGCGTAGATACTAGCGGGAGGGAATCCTACAATGAGCAGTTCTTC. It encodes CASSVDTSGRESYNEQFF. Full variable domain (missing parts from reference TRBV9 and TRBJ2-1): DSGVTQTPKHLITATGQRVTLRCSPRSGDLSVYWYQQSLDQGLQFLIQYYNGEERAKGNILERFSAQQFPDLHSELNLSSLELGDSALYFCASSVDTSGRESYNEQFFGPGTRLTVL.

This clone was picked up one time. This chain links TRBV19 with TRBJ2-1; TRBD2 matches 9 bases. The CDR3 is made up of 16 amino acids. Germline V gives CDR1 LNHDA, CDR2 SQIVND (reference sequence). V lost 1 base to trimming and J lost 5 bases; unmatched junction nucleotides: 6. CDR3 sequence reads: CASSIGGGRGNNEQFF. The DNA for the CDR3 is TGTGCCAGTAGTATAGGGGGCGGGAGGGGAAACAATGAGCAGTTCTTC.

This sequence joins TRBV28 and TRBJ1-6, with TRBD1 identical over 7 bases. After removal of 6 bases from V and 9 bases from J, the junction contained 14 bases not matched to a gene. The germline V gene has CDR1 MDHEN and CDR2 SYDVKM. The CDR3 totals 16 residues. CDR3: CASRPEGGGLVSPLHF. For the CDR3, the DNA is TGTGCCAGCAGGCCCGAAGGAGGGGGCTTGGTTTCACCCCTCCACTTT. Full variable domain (rest looked up from reference TRBV28 and TRBJ1-6): DVKVTQSSRYLVKRTGEKVFLECVQDMDHENMFWYRQDPGLGLRLIYFSYDVKMKEKGDIPEGYSVSREKKERFSLILESASTNQTSMYLCASRPEGGGLVSPLHFGNGTRLTVT.

The V gene is TRBV9, the J gene TRBJ2-7, with D possibly TRBD2 on 6 matching bases. V lost 3 bases and J 6 bases, leaving 28 bases between the germline ends. The CDR3 spans 18 residues. The V gene's germline CDR1 is SGDLS and CDR2 YYNGEE. The CDR3 here is CASSAGGTVDYVSREQYF. DNA for the CDR3: TGTGCCAGCAGCGCGGGCGGGACCGTGGACTACGTCTCTCGCGAGCAGTACTTC.

The CDR3 coding sequence is TGTGCCAGCAGCACCGGGACAGGGGTCAAGCGGGCCGGGGAGACCCAGTACTTC. Translation: CASSTGTGVKRAGETQYF. The chain uses TRBV28 and TRBJ2-5; 10 positions agree with TRBD1. This CDR3 spans 18 amino acids. V was pared by 6 bases and J by 5 bases, with 18 bases of the junction left unmatched. CDR1 and CDR2 (germline): MDHEN, SYDVKM.

The chain couples TRBV6-5 to TRBJ2-7, with 9 bases aligning to TRBD1. The CDR3 consists of 15 residues. The germline V gene encodes CDR1 MNHEY and CDR2 SVGAGI. The V and J ends lost 0 bases and 4 bases, in that order; junction bases with no gene match: 4. The DNA of the CDR3 is TGTGCCAGCAGTTACTCGATGACAGGGGGTTACGAGCAGTACTTC. Its translation is CASSYSMTGGYEQYF.

The genes are TRBV28 and TRBJ1-5; no definite D call. This CDR3 region has 15 residues. V was cut by 8 bases and J by 1 base, with 15 bases left in between. Germline V gene lookup returns CDR1 MDHEN and CDR2 SYDVKM. CDR3 coding DNA: TGTGCCAGCGGAGAGGGAGGGATCAGCAATCAGCCCCAGCATTTT. Its protein is CASGEGGISNQPQHF.